This TCR beta chain stems from a study of cytomegalovirus exposure and HLA in healthy donors. Study conclusions and caveats: Later work found that TCR association rates differed between HLA loci; DRB1 had the most and HLA-C the fewest. Looking again later, the authors saw that most CMV-associated TCR beta chains seemed HLA-restricted.

The CDR3 consists of 17 residues. CDR1 and CDR2 from the germline V gene are SGHVS and FQNEAQ. The V and J ends lost 5 bases and 2 bases respectively, with 21 bases between them. Comment on this clone: Its specificity is not known.

PCR involved 60 Vbeta and 13 Jbeta primers. Repertoires were generated with immunoSEQ multiplex PCR, while TCRdb's copy carries only in-frame clones and drops some. The sample has 200,000 to 250,000 clones, roughly 80% seen once. Material: PBMCs. The receptor was derived from a man aged 50 to 60 in good health and CMV-seronegative. The chain has TRBV7-8 and TRBJ2-5; D may be TRBD2 (6 bases). Here the CDR3 reads CASSLPGSGWEQETQYF. The CDR3 nucleotides are TGTGCCAGCAGCCTGCCGGGGAGCGGGTGGGAACAAGAGACCCAGTACTTC.